What follows are 21 T cell receptor beta chains derived from one specimen sequenced in a study of OX40 agonist ivuxolimab in advanced cancers. Produced via immunoSEQ multiplex PCR; TCRdb's table is partial and in-frame only. Altogether about 63,000 clones are present, around 85% being singletons, with the ten largest covering about 1%. Material: CD4+ or CD8+ T cells sorted from blood, obtained in a trial of the OX40 agonist ivuxolimab. These receptors were collected from an adult with an advanced solid tumor such as melanoma, head and neck, liver or kidney cancer.

V and J are TRBV11-2 and TRBJ2-7; the D is unclear. Per the germline V gene, CDR1 is SGHAT and CDR2 is FQNNGV. Trimming stripped 5 bases from V and 4 bases from J, with 9 bases between. This CDR3 contains 12 residues. The CDR3: CASSPDRYEQYF. CDR3 coding DNA: TGTGCCAGCAGCCCGGACCGGTACGAGCAGTACTTC.

Remarks on this clone: This specimen includes other DNA sequences encoding the same CDR3. The chain joins TRBV5-1 to TRBJ1-5; 8 bases map to TRBD1. V lost 4 bases, J lost 5 bases, and 2 bases stayed unmatched. Per the germline V gene, CDR1 is SGHRS and CDR2 is YFSETQ. CDR3 length: 13 residues. The DNA of the CDR3 is TGCGCCAGCAGCCTGGGACAGGATCAGCCCCAGCATTTT. Translation: CASSLGQDQPQHF.

The rearrangement links TRBV5-1 to TRBJ2-6, with a weak D call TRBD1 (6 bases). CDR1 is SGHRS and CDR2 is YFSETQ in the germline V gene. V was trimmed by 2 bases and J by 0 bases, leaving 9 bases between them. The CDR3 consists of 16 residues. In nucleotides, the CDR3 is TGCGCCAGCAGCTTAGACAGGACCTCTGGGGCCAACGTCCTGACTTTC. Protein product: CASSLDRTSGANVLTF.

The chain joins TRBV18 to TRBJ1-2, with 9 bases that match TRBD1. CDR1 and CDR2 (germline): KGHSH, LQKENI. The CDR3 length is 14 residues. The trim removed 2 bases at V and 8 bases at J, leaving 6 bases unmatched. CDR3 region: CASSPAGTGPGYTF. The CDR3 DNA follows: TGTGCCAGCTCACCAGCCGGGACAGGGCCCGGCTACACCTTC.

The rearrangement links TRBV6-1 to TRBJ1-5, with a possible D match to TRBD1 (5 bases). This CDR3 is 14 amino acids long. CDR1 is MNHNS, CDR2 SASEGT, per germline. Trimming pared 6 bases from V and 5 bases from J, leaving 14 bases between. CDR3 DNA sequence: TGTGCCAGCAGGGGGCAGGGTCTTTATCAGCCCCAGCATTTT. It yields the protein CASRGQGLYQPQHF.

The chain uses TRBV28 and TRBJ1-2; possible D gene TRBD1, 6 bases. This CDR3 contains 14 residues. Germline values: CDR1 MDHEN, CDR2 SYDVKM. With 2 bases removed from V and 8 bases from J, the gap between germline ends came to 15 bases. The CDR3, as DNA: TGTGCCAGCAGTTTAGAAACAGGGCTTCGCGGCTACACCTTC. The encoded protein is CASSLETGLRGYTF.

The DNA for the CDR3 is TGTGCCTGGAGTACCCGGTTGGGCTCCATGAACACTGAAGCTTTCTTT. It specifies CAWSTRLGSMNTEAFF. The chain employs TRBV30 and TRBJ1-1; D not resolved. The CDR3 has 16 residues. With 2 bases removed from V and 0 bases from J, the gap between germline ends came to 16 bases. Germline V gene data show CDR1 as GTSNPN and CDR2 as SVGIG (reference sequence).

This chain links TRBV7-2 with TRBJ1-5; no reliable D call. Germline assignment: CDR1 SGHTA and CDR2 FQGNSA. The ends were cut back, 3 bases at V and 7 bases at J, with 10 bases in the middle. This CDR3 contains 13 residues. The CDR3 DNA reads as TGTGCCAGCAGCTTGAGTACTGCCCAGCCCCAGCATTTT. This gives the protein CASSLSTAQPQHF.

The genes are TRBV4-3 and TRBJ2-7; D gene ambiguous. The CDR3 contains 14 residues. Germline V gene sequence: CDR1 LGHNA, CDR2 YSLEER. Trimming stripped 4 bases from V and 4 bases from J, with 14 bases between. CDR3 DNA: TGCGCCAGCAGCCCCCGAATCCACGAATACGAGCAGTACTTC. Amino acid sequence: CASSPRIHEYEQYF.

The rearrangement joins TRBV9 to TRBJ1-3; D not resolved. Germline lookup yields CDR1 SGDLS and CDR2 YYNGEE. Trimming took 0 bases from V and 0 from J, leaving 7 bases between them. The CDR3 has 15 residues. The CDR3 sequence is CASSVAPDSGNTIYF. The CDR3 nucleotides are TGTGCCAGCAGCGTAGCGCCCGACTCTGGAAACACCATATATTTT.

The chain links TRBV19 to TRBJ1-1; D is perhaps TRBD1 (5 bases). The CDR3 extends over 16 amino acids. CDR1 and CDR2 from the germline V gene are LNHDA and SQIVND (reference sequence). V was pared by 7 bases and J by 4 bases, with 22 bases between. The CDR3 DNA reads TGTGCCAGTACTAAAGGGGATCGTGTAGTCCCCACTGAAGCTTTCTTT. Protein: CASTKGDRVVPTEAFF.

V usage is TRBV2 and J usage is TRBJ1-1; 7 nucleotides align to TRBD1. With 4 bases clipped from V and 4 bases from J, the junction kept 6 bases outside the gene matches. Per the germline V gene, CDR1 is SNHLY and CDR2 is FYNNEI. The length of the CDR3 is 14 residues. In DNA form, the CDR3 reads TGTGCCAGCAGTGCGGACAGGATGAGCACTGAAGCTTTCTTT. Protein sequence: CASSADRMSTEAFF.

This clone was counted a few times. This chain joins TRBV11-2 and TRBJ2-2; D unclear. The CDR3 has 14 residues. CDR1 and CDR2 from the germline V gene are SGHAT and FQNNGV. V dropped 3 bases and J dropped 5 bases, with 10 bases sitting between them. CDR3 in DNA: TGTGCCAGCAGCTTCGGACCGACGACCGGGGAGCTGTTTTTT. Translation gives CASSFGPTTGELFF.

The chain combines TRBV30 with TRBJ2-7, with D perhaps TRBD1 or TRBD2 (6 bases each). This CDR3 spans 15 amino acids. V was clipped by 3 bases and J by 2 bases, with 17 bases between them. Germline V gene data show CDR1 as GTSNPN and CDR2 as SVGIG (reference sequence). CDR3 loop: CAWSARGAGTYEQYF. The DNA for the CDR3 is TGTGCCTGGAGCGCGAGGGGGGCTGGGACCTACGAGCAGTACTTC.

This sequence joins TRBV28 and TRBJ1-5; D uncertain. The V end lost 4 bases, the J end lost 4 bases, and 14 bases lay between the germline ends. This CDR3 is built from 15 residues. Germline V CDR1 and CDR2: MDHEN, SYDVKM. The CDR3 nucleotides are TGTGCCAGCAGTTCACTCGGACGGTCAAATCAGCCCCAGCATTTT. Protein: CASSSLGRSNQPQHF.

The chain carries TRBV7-2 and TRBJ2-4, with 10 bases fitting TRBD1. Looked up from germline, CDR1 is SGHTA and CDR2 is FQGNSA. The CDR3 spans 14 residues. The J segment lost 8 bases and the V segment lost 4 bases, leaving 5 bases of the junction unmatched. The CDR3: CASSSRQGADIQYF. The CDR3 bases are TGTGCCAGCAGCTCCAGACAGGGGGCGGACATTCAGTACTTC.

This chain links TRBV7-8 with TRBJ2-3, with 8 bases aligning to TRBD1. V trimming: 5 bases; J trimming: 0 bases; junction bases outside the gene matches: 7. CDR1 SGHVS and CDR2 FQNEAQ come from the germline V gene. The CDR3 runs 16 residues. The CDR3 nucleotides are TGTGCCAGCAGCACAGTCACAGGGGGTAGCACAGATACGCAGTATTTT. It encodes CASSTVTGGSTDTQYF.

The rearrangement links TRBV30 to TRBJ1-1; D is perhaps TRBD1 (6 bases). This CDR3 has 12 amino acids. Trimming left V 2 bases short and J 8 bases short, with 12 bases between. The V gene's germline CDR1 is GTSNPN and CDR2 SVGIG (reference sequence). CDR3 nucleotides: TGTGCCTGGAGTCCGAGGGGGAGGGAAGCTTTCTTT. It codes for CAWSPRGREAFF.

The chain joins TRBV30 to TRBJ1-2; D not resolved. The germline V and J ends were trimmed by 5 bases and 4 bases, with 5 bases remaining between them. CDR1 is GTSNPN, CDR2 SVGIG, per germline (reference sequence). The CDR3 totals 10 residues. CDR3 sequence: CAWASYGYTF. The DNA for the CDR3 is TGTGCCTGGGCATCCTATGGCTACACCTTC. Based on the CDR3 plus reference TRBV30 and TRBJ1-2, the full variable domain is SQTIHQWPATLVQPVGSPLSLECTVEGTSNPNLYWYRQAAGRGLQLLFYSVGIGQISSEVPQNLSASRPQDRQFILSSKKLLLSDSGFYLCAWASYGYTFGSGTRLTVV.

The chain links TRBV30 to TRBJ2-7; maybe TRBD1 (6 bases). V was clipped by 2 bases and J by 1 base, with 18 bases between them. CDR1 is GTSNPN and CDR2 is SVGIG in the germline V gene (reference sequence). This CDR3 region has 16 residues. The CDR3 spells CAWSPGAAKGSYEQYF. CDR3 DNA sequence: TGTGCCTGGAGTCCAGGGGCCGCGAAGGGGTCCTACGAGCAGTACTTC.

The chain employs TRBV5-4 and TRBJ2-5; the D gene is possibly TRBD2 (6 bases). V was trimmed by 4 bases and J by 3 bases, leaving 13 bases between them. This CDR3 comprises 14 residues. In germline, CDR1 is SGHNT, CDR2 YYREEE (reference sequence). The CDR3 nucleotides read TGTGCCAGCAGCCAGGAGGGCCTGGAAGAGACCCAGTACTTC. Protein sequence: CASSQEGLEETQYF.